This T cell receptor (beta chain) was retrieved from a study of T-cell memory formation after mild COVID-19. Unmatched junction bases numbered 5, after V lost 0 bases and J lost 0 bases. The CDR3 is 17 residues long. Germline V CDR1 and CDR2: MGHRA, YSYEKL. TCRdb independently ran MiXCR on the 5' RACE reads; one entry per CDR3 protein. The sample has 390,000 or so distinct CDR3 sequences, approximately 15% seen once; the top ten hold about a fifth. The origin of this receptor is a man aged 18 to 30 who had mild COVID-19 (a few samples of this study predate the infection). Cell type and time point are not known. This chain joins TRBV4-1 and TRBJ2-5; 9 bases agree with TRBD2. Source material: PBMCs or a T cell subset sorted from them (not recorded which). CDR3 in amino acids: CASSQDGLAGYQETQYF. CDR3 coding DNA: TGCGCCAGCAGCCAAGATGGCCTAGCGGGGTACCAAGAGACCCAGTACTTC.